A single TCR beta chain is shown here with its context. What it recognizes is unknown. The data derive from a study of cytomegalovirus exposure and HLA in healthy donors. The wider study: The roughly 120 validation repertoires matched the approximately 670 first-cohort repertoires in platform, a later analysis reported.

CDR3 length: 14 amino acids. CDR1 MRHNA and CDR2 SNTAGT come from the germline V gene. The trim removed 3 bases at V and 2 bases at J, leaving 1 base unmatched. Only in-frame clones appear in the TCRdb table, and some are missing; sequencing was by immunoSEQ multiplex PCR. The table has 130,000 to 150,000 clones, over 80% seen once. The study's findings and limits: Whilst most TCR sequences proved rare, a subset of public TCRs occurred across many donors. Reportedly, diagnosis of cytomegalovirus status by the classifier showed high specificity and sensitivity.

The rearrangement joins TRBV6-4 to TRBJ1-2; 9 bases align to TRBD1. This TCR came from a man aged 18 to 29 in good health and CMV-seropositive. Sequencing was performed on PBMCs. CDR3 coding DNA: TGTGCCAGCAGTGAACAGGGGGCAAACTATGGCTACACCTTC. The encoded protein is CASSEQGANYGYTF.